Listed below are T cell receptor beta chains from one sample, sequenced in a study of blood T cell repertoires in COVID-19. Sequencing was performed with immunoSEQ multiplex PCR; in TCRdb, only in-frame clones are kept and a portion is missing. The sample contains about 280,000 clones, 70% to 90% of which appear only once. Material: PBMCs or T cells enriched from blood (not recorded which). These receptors were obtained from a woman between 40 and 50 years old who had recovered from COVID-19. Each CDR3 is given with its conserved first and last residue. A D gene is named only where the DNA matches it firmly. Clone size, where shown, is once, few, many, or a class for clones that have expanded.

>TRBV7-2|TRBD1|TRBJ2-5|NA
TGTGCCAGCAGCCAGCAGGGGGTTCGAGGGACCCAGTACTTC
CASSQQGVRGTQYF
>TRBV10-3|TRBD2|TRBJ2-1|NA
TGTGCCATCAGTGGGGGCCCCCTGATCCAGCGGGATGACAATGAGCAGTTCTTC
CAISGGPLIQRDDNEQFF
>TRBV5-1|NA|TRBJ1-3|NA
TGCGCCAGCAGCTTGGCCTCGAGGGACATATTTTCTGGAAACACCATATATTTT
CASSLASRDIFSGNTIYF
>TRBV4-1|TRBD1|TRBJ1-2|NA
TGCGCCAGCAGCCGGGTCTCGGGACAGGACTCCAGGGGCTACACCTTC
CASSRVSGQDSRGYTF
>TRBV10-1|TRBD2|TRBJ2-5|NA
TGCGCCAGCAGTGATGATAGCGGCGGGGGGCGGCAAGAGACCCAGTACTTC
CASSDDSGGGRQETQYF
>TRBV28|TRBD1|TRBJ1-1|NA
TGTGCCAGCAGTCTTACGGGACAGACCACTGAAGCTTTCTTT
CASSLTGQTTEAFF
>TRBV4-3|TRBD2|TRBJ2-1|NA
TGCGCCAGCAGCCAAGATAGTCTAGCGGGAGGGCCGGGCAATGAGCAGTTCTTC
CASSQDSLAGGPGNEQFF
>TRBV28|TRBD1|TRBJ1-2|NA
TGTGCCAGCAGTTTCCAGGGGGTCTACACCTTC
CASSFQGVYTF
>TRBV27|NA|TRBJ1-6|once
TGTGCCAGCGGAGATTGGCGCGGGAATTCACCCCTCCACTTT
CASGDWRGNSPLHF
>TRBV9|NA|TRBJ1-4|NA
TGTGCCAGCAGCCCAGGAGAGGGTAACCCATCTGAAAAACTGTTTTTT
CASSPGEGNPSEKLFF
>TRBV7-8|TRBD1|TRBJ1-6|NA
TGTGCCAGCAGCTTAGGAGCTACAGGGGATCTAAATTCACCCCTCCACTTT
CASSLGATGDLNSPLHF
>TRBV19|TRBD1|TRBJ1-5|NA
TGTGCCAGTAGTATCTCTGGACAGGCCCAGCATTTT
CASSISGQAQHF
>TRBV6-2/TRBV6-3|NA|TRBJ2-7|NA
TGTGCCAGCAGTTACCCCTCACAGGGCTGGGAGCAGTACTTC
CASSYPSQGWEQYF
>TRBV11-2|NA|TRBJ2-5|NA
TGTGCCAGCAAGGACTCGAATTTGGAGACCCAGTACTTC
CASKDSNLETQYF
>TRBV7-9|TRBD2|TRBJ2-2|NA
TGTGCCAGCAGCTCCTCTGCGGGAGGGCGAACCGGGGAGCTGTTTTTT
CASSSSAGGRTGELFF
>TRBV29-1|NA|TRBJ2-5|many
TGCAGCGTTGAAGATCCCCGACCGGGCGGGGAGACCCAGTACTTC
CSVEDPRPGGETQYF
>TRBV7-9|NA|TRBJ2-3|NA
TGTGCCAGCAGCTTCGGGAGTAGGAGAGATACGCAGTATTTT
CASSFGSRRDTQYF
>TRBV27|NA|TRBJ1-4|NA
TGTGCCAGCAGTGGGACATCCTTCCCCGAAAAACTGTTTTTT
CASSGTSFPEKLFF
>TRBV19|NA|TRBJ1-1|once
TGTGCCAGTAGCTATGGGTCCGGGTTAAAAGCTTTCTTT
CASSYGSGLKAFF
>TRBV5-6|TRBD2|TRBJ2-7|NA
TGTGCCAGCAGGAAAGCGGGAGGGTACGAGCAGTACTTC
CASRKAGGYEQYF
>TRBV19|TRBD1|TRBJ1-1|NA
TGTGCCAGTATAAAACAGGGGTACGCTGAAGCTTTCTTT
CASIKQGYAEAFF
>TRBV24-1|TRBD1|TRBJ2-5|NA
TGTGCCACCAGTGACCATGGGACAGGGGAAGGCCGAGAGACCCAGTACTTC
CATSDHGTGEGRETQYF
>TRBV11-2|NA|TRBJ1-1|NA
TGTGCCAGCAGCTTAGACAGGGACACTGAAGCTTTCTTT
CASSLDRDTEAFF
>TRBV3-1/TRBV3-2|NA|TRBJ1-4|NA
TGTGCCAGCAGCCAAGATCGCGAGGCACGGCAGGAAAAACTGTTTTTT
CASSQDREARQEKLFF
>TRBV4-2|NA|TRBJ2-1|NA
TGTGCCAGCAGCCAAGAAGGCGGGCCCTACAATGAGCAGTTCTTC
CASSQEGGPYNEQFF
>TRBV5-1|TRBD2|TRBJ2-7|few
TGCGCCAGCAGCCTAGGGACTAGCGGGACAGGCGAGCAGTACTTC
CASSLGTSGTGEQYF
>TRBV6-2/TRBV6-3|TRBD1|TRBJ1-6|NA
TGTGCCAGCAGCCTCTCGGGACAGCATAATTCACCCCTCCACTTT
CASSLSGQHNSPLHF
>TRBV5-1|NA|TRBJ2-3|NA
TGCGCCAGCAGCTTGGTAGAGGTTGGAGATACGCAGTATTTT
CASSLVEVGDTQYF
>TRBV7-3|NA|TRBJ2-3|NA
TGTGCCAGCAGCGACACCACAGATACGCAGTATTTT
CASSDTTDTQYF